This T cell receptor beta chain was found in a study of T cell changes during pregnancy in multiple sclerosis. Measured with immunoSEQ multiplex PCR; TCRdb has only the in-frame clones, and not every one. The table has some 70,000 clones, 75% to 90% seen once. The CDR3 has 13 amino acids. Per the germline V gene, CDR1 is SGHDT and CDR2 is YYEEEE. V dropped 4 bases and J dropped 4; count of bases not matched to a gene: 3. Material: peripheral blood, obtained before pregnancy. This TCR was recovered from a female donor with multiple sclerosis, enrolled in a pregnancy study. This chain links TRBV5-6 with TRBJ2-7; 9 bases agree with TRBD1. Here the CDR3 reads CASSRGTGYEQYF. The CDR3 region has the DNA TGTGCCAGCAGCCGCGGGACAGGGTACGAGCAGTACTTC.